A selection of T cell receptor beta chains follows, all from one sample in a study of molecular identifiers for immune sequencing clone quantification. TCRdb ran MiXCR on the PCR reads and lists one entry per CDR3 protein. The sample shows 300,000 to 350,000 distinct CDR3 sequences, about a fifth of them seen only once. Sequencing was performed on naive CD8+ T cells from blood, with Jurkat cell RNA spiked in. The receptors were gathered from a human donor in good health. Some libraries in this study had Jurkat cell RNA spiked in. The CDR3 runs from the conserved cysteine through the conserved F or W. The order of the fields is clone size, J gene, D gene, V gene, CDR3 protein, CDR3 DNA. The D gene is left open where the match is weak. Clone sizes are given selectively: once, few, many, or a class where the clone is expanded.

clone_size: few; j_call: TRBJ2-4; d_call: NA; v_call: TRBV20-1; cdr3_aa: CSALSGTVAKNIQYF; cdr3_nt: TGCAGTGCTCTTTCCGGGACGGTAGCCAAAAACATTCAGTACTTC
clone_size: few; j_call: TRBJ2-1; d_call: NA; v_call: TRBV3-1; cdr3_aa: CASSQEVAGTYNEQFF; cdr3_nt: TGTGCCAGCAGCCAAGAGGTGGCGGGGACCTACAATGAGCAGTTCTTC
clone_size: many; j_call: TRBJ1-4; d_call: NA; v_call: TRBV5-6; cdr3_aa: CASSFYIEGREKLFF; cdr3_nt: TGTGCCAGCAGCTTTTATATTGAGGGGCGTGAAAAACTGTTTTTT
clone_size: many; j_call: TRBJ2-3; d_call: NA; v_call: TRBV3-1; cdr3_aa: CASSQTSLTDTQYF; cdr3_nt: TGTGCCAGCAGCCAAACCTCTTTAACAGATACGCAGTATTTT
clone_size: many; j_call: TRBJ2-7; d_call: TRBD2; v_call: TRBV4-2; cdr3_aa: CASSQDLAGGIYEQYF; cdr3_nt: TGTGCCAGCAGCCAAGATTTGGCGGGAGGGATCTACGAGCAGTACTTC
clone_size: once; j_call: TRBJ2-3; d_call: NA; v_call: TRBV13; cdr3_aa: CASSFGADTRYF; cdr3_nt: TGTGCCAGCAGCTTTGGGGCAGATACGCGGTATTTT
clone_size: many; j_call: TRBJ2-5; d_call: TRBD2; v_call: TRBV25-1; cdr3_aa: CASSEVGDYVQETQYF; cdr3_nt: TGTGCCAGCAGTGAAGTAGGGGACTACGTTCAAGAGACCCAGTACTTC
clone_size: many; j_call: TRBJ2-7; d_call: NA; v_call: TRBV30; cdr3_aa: CAWRAGVRTYEQYF; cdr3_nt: TGTGCCTGGAGGGCAGGTGTGAGGACCTACGAGCAGTACTTC
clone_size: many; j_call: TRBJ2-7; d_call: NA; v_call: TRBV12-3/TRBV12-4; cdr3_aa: CASSRWEWGGTYEQYF; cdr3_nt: TGTGCCAGCAGTAGGTGGGAGTGGGGGGGCACCTACGAGCAGTACTTC
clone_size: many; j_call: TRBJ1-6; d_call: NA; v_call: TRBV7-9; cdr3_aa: CASSLEAASYSPLHF; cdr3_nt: TGTGCCAGCAGCTTAGAGGCGGCCAGTTATTCACCCCTCCACTTT
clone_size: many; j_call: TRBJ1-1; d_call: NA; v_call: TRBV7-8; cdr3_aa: CASSLTFQGLFTEAFF; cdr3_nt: TGTGCCAGCAGCTTAACTTTTCAGGGTCTTTTCACTGAAGCTTTCTTT
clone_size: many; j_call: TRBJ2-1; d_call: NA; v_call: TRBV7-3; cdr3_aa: CASSLTSYNEQFF; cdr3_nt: TGTGCCAGCAGCTTAACTTCCTACAATGAGCAGTTCTTC
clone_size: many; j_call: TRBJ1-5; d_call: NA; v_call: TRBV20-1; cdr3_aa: CSARGQGDSSNQPQHF; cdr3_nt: TGCAGTGCTAGAGGGCAGGGTGATAGTAGCAATCAGCCCCAGCATTTT
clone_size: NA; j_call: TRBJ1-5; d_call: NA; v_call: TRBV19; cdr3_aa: CASRWTINQPQHF; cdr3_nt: TGTGCCAGTAGATGGACGATCAATCAGCCCCAGCATTTT
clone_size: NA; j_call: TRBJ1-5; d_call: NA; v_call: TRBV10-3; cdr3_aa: CAISEMAGYSNQPQHF; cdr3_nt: TGTGCCATCAGTGAGATGGCAGGCTATAGCAATCAGCCCCAGCATTTT
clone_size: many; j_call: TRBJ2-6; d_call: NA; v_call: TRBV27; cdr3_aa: CASSPLKRTSSGANVLTF; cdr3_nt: TGTGCCAGCAGTCCTCTCAAAAGGACATCCTCTGGGGCCAACGTCCTGACTTTC
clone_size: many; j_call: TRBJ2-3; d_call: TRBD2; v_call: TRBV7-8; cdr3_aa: CASSLAASGTSTDTQYF; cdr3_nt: TGTGCCAGCAGCTTAGCAGCTAGCGGGACTAGCACAGATACGCAGTATTTT
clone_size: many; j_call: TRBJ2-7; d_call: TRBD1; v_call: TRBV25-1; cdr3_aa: CASIETGGYEQYF; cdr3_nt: TGTGCCAGCATTGAGACAGGGGGCTACGAGCAGTACTTC